The rows below give T cell receptor beta chains drawn from one sample of a study of T-cell reconstitution after alpha-beta-depleted transplantation in children. TCRdb ran MiXCR on the PCR reads and lists one entry per CDR3 protein. Of 90,000 to 95,000 distinct CDR3 sequences listed, 12% are singletons. Sequenced here: PBMCs from the stem cell graft donor, sampled from the stem cell graft. The receptors here all came from a human donor who donated a stem cell graft to a child with inherited bone marrow failure. CDR3s include the opening cysteine and the closing phenylalanine or tryptophan. D genes are given only for firm matches. Expanded clones get a size class; other rows say once, few or many, or leave the size out.

v_gene	d_gene	j_gene	abundance	CDR3aa
TRBV29-1	.	TRBJ1-4	many	CSVSGQTTNEKLFF
TRBV11-2	.	TRBJ2-7	few	CASSLDRDPHYEQYF
TRBV4-3	.	TRBJ2-2	many	CASSQERSAGELFF
TRBV5-8	.	TRBJ2-3	once	CASSLLGGSEDTQYF
TRBV19	.	TRBJ2-2	.	CASSITGPTGELFF
TRBV3-1	.	TRBJ1-5	.	CASSQGQDQPQHF
TRBV7-9	TRBD1	TRBJ2-7	few	CASSSPGQGSLLEQYF
TRBV5-1	.	TRBJ1-1	many	CASSSGTASAAFF
TRBV5-1	.	TRBJ2-1	many	CASSPRGFHNEQFF
TRBV5-1	TRBD1	TRBJ1-1	.	CASSLTGTGAYEAFF
TRBV7-6	.	TRBJ2-6	few	CASSLANSHSGANVLTF
TRBV10-3	.	TRBJ2-5	many	CAIRGSGETQYF
TRBV20-1	.	TRBJ2-7	many	CSAGGPSYEQYF
TRBV20-1	TRBD1	TRBJ1-6	.	CSARVSWTGDSPLHF
TRBV11-1	TRBD2	TRBJ2-1	.	CASAGLAGGEQFF
TRBV5-1	TRBD1	TRBJ2-1	.	CASSGGTGWNNEQFF
TRBV3-1	TRBD2	TRBJ2-7	many	CASSQTLAVSYEQYF
TRBV5-1	.	TRBJ1-3	many	CASSLDGTGNTIYF
TRBV3-1	.	TRBJ2-2	many	CASSHLLWGGGELFF
TRBV28	TRBD1	TRBJ1-5	many	CASRPGGDQPQHF
TRBV20-1	.	TRBJ2-7	few	CSAIQDLLTYEQYF
TRBV4-3	.	TRBJ1-4	many	CASSRLIATNEKLFF
TRBV7-2	TRBD1	TRBJ1-1	few	CASSFDRDNTEAFF